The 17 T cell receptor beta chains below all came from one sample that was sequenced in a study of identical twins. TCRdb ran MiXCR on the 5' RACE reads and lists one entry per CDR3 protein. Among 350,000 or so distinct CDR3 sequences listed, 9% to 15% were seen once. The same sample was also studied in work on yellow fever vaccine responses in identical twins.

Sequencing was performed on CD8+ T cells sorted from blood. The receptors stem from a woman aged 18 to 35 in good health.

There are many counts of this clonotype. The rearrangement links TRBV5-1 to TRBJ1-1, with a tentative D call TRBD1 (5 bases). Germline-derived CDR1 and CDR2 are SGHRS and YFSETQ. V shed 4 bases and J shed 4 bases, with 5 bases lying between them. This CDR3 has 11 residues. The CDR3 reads CASSTGTEAFF. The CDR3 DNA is TGCGCCAGCAGCACAGGCACTGAAGCTTTCTTT.

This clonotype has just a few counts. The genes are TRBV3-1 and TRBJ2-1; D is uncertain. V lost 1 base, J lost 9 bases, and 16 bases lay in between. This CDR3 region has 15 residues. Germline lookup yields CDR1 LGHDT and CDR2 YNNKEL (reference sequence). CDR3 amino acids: CASSQVDTPAVEQFF. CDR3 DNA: TGTGCCAGCAGCCAAGTTGACACACCGGCCGTTGAGCAGTTCTTC.

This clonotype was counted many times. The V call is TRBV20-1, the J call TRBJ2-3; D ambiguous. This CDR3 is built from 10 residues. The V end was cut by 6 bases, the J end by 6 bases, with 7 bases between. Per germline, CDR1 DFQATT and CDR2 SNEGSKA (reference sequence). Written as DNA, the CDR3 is TGCAGTGCCCAAGACGATACGCAGTATTTT. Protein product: CSAQDDTQYF.

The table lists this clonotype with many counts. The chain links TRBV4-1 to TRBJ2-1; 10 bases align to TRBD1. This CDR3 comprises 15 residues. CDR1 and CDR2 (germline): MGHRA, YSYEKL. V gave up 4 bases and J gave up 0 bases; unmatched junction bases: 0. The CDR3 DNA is TGCGCCAGCAGCCGGACAGGGGGCTCCTACAATGAGCAGTTCTTC. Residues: CASSRTGGSYNEQFF.

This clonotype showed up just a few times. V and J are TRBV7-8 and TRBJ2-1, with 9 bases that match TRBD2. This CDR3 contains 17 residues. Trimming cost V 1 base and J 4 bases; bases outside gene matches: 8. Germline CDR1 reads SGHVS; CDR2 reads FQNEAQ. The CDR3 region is CASSLVAGVTQYNEQFF. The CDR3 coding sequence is TGTGCCAGCAGCTTAGTAGCGGGGGTCACCCAATACAATGAGCAGTTCTTC.

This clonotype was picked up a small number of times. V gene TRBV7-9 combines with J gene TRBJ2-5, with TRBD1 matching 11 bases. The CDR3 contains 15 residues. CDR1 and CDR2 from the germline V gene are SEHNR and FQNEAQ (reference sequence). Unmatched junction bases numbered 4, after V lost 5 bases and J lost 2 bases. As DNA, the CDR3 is TGTGCCAGCAGCGAGGGACAGGGGGTGCAAGAGACCCAGTACTTC. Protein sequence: CASSEGQGVQETQYF.

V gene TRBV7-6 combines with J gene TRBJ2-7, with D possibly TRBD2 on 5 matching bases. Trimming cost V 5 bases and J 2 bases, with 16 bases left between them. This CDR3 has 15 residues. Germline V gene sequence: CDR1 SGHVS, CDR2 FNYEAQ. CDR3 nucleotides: TGTGCCAGCAGCCCCTCACCGGGATTACCCTACGAGCAGTACGTC. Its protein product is CASSPSPGLPYEQYV.

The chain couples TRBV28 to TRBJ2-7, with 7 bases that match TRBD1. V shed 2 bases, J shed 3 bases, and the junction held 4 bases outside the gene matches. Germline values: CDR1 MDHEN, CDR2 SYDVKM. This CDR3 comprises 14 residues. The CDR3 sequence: CASSLPGGNYEQYF. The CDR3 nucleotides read TGTGCCAGCAGTTTACCAGGGGGAAACTACGAGCAGTACTTC. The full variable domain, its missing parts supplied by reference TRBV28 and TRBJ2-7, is DVKVTQSSRYLVKRTGEKVFLECVQDMDHENMFWYRQDPGLGLRLIYFSYDVKMKEKGDIPEGYSVSREKKERFSLILESASTNQTSMYLCASSLPGGNYEQYFGPGTRLTVT.

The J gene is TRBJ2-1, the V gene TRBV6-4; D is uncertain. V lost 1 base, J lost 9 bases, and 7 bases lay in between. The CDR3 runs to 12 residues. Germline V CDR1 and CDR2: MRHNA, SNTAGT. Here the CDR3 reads CASSDLVGEQFF. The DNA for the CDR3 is TGTGCCAGCAGTGACTTGGTGGGTGAGCAGTTCTTC.

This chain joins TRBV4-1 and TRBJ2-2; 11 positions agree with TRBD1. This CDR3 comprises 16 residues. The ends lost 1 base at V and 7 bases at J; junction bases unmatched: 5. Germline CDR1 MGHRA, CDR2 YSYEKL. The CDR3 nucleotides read TGCGCCAGCAGCCAAGGAGGACAGGGGGCGGGCGGGGAGCTGTTTTTT. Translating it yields CASSQGGQGAGGELFF.

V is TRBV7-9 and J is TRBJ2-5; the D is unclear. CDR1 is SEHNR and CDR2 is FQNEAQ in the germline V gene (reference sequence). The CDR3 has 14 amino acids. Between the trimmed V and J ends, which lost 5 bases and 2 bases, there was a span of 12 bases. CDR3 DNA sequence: TGTGCCAGCAGCGCCTCAACCTTGCAAGAGACCCAGTACTTC. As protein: CASSASTLQETQYF.

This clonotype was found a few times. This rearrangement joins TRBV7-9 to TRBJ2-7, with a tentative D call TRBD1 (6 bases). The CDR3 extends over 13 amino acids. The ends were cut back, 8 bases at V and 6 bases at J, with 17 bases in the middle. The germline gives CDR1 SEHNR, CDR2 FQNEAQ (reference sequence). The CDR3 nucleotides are TGTGCCAGCTCCGACAGGCTTGACCGCGAGCAGTACTTC. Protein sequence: CASSDRLDREQYF.

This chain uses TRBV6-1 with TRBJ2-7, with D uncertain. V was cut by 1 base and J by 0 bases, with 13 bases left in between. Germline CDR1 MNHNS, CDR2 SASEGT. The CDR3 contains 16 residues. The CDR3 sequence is CASSEVGIRSSYEQYF. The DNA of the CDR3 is TGTGCCAGCAGTGAAGTGGGGATTAGGAGCTCCTACGAGCAGTACTTC.

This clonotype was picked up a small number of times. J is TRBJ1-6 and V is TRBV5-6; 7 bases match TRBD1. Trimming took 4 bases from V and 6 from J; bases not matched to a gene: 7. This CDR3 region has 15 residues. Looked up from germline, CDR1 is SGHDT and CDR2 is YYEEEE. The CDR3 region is CASSGIRDSNSPLHF. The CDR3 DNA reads TGTGCCAGCAGCGGAATCCGGGACAGTAATTCACCCCTCCACTTT.

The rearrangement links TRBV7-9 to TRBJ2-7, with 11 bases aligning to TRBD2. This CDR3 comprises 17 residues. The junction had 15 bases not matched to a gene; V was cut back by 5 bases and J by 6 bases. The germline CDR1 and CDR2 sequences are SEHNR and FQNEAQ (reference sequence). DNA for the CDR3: TGTGCCAGCAGCCCCACCAACCCACTAGCGGGAGATCCCGAGCAGTACTTC. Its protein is CASSPTNPLAGDPEQYF.

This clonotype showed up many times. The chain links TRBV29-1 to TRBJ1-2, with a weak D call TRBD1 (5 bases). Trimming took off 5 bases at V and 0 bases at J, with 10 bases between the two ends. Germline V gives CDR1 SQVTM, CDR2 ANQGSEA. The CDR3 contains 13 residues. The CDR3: CSVWDGTNYGYTF. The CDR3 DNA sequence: TGCAGCGTTTGGGACGGAACTAACTATGGCTACACCTTC.

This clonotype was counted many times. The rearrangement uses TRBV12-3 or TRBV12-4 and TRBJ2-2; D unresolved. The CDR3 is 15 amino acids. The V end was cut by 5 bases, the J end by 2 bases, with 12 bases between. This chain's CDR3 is CASSPMQFNTGELFF. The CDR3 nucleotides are TGTGCCAGCAGTCCGATGCAGTTCAACACCGGGGAGCTGTTTTTT.